A single sample is the source of the 30 T cell receptor beta chains below, sequenced in a study of cytomegalovirus exposure and HLA in healthy donors. The PCR ran on 60 Vbeta and 13 Jbeta primers. Here immunoSEQ multiplex PCR was the method, and the copy in TCRdb shows in-frame clones only, minus some. The table has around 50,000 clones, 70% to 85% seen once. The sample consisted of PBMCs. The receptors here all came from a man in his forties in good health and CMV-seronegative.

The chain uses TRBV2 and TRBJ1-3; D gene uncertain. CDR3 size: 11 residues. Between the trimmed V and J ends, which lost 10 bases and 5 bases, there was a span of 9 bases. The germline CDR1 and CDR2 sequences are SNHLY and FYNNEI. The CDR3 loop is CATPSRNTIYF. CDR3 nucleotide sequence: TGTGCCACCCCTAGTAGAAACACCATATATTTT.

The J gene is TRBJ1-2, the V gene TRBV7-9, with D tentatively TRBD1 (6 bases). This CDR3 comprises 13 residues. Trimming removed 3 bases at V and 6 bases at J, with 11 bases between. Germline CDR1 SEHNR, CDR2 FQNEAQ (reference sequence). CDR3 region: CASSFGGADGYTF. CDR3 bases: TGTGCCAGCAGCTTTGGGGGGGCTGATGGCTACACCTTC.

The chain recombines TRBV5-5 with TRBJ2-7; weak D call: TRBD2 (5 bases). CDR3 length: 15 residues. Between the trimmed V and J ends, which lost 0 bases and 3 bases, there was a span of 13 bases. From germline, CDR1 is SGHKS and CDR2 YYEKEE (reference sequence). CDR3 residues: CASSLGGSPNYEQYF. The CDR3 DNA reads as TGTGCCAGCAGCTTGGGCGGGTCTCCAAACTACGAGCAGTACTTC.

This chain links TRBV18 with TRBJ2-3; 7 bases agree with TRBD1. V was pared by 4 bases and J by 8 bases, with 6 bases of the junction left unmatched. The CDR3 runs to 13 residues. Germline CDR1 KGHSH, CDR2 LQKENI. The CDR3 sequence is CASSREGASTQYF. DNA of the CDR3: TGTGCCAGCTCACGCGAGGGGGCTAGTACGCAGTATTTT.

The V gene is TRBV5-1, the J gene TRBJ2-3; D is perhaps TRBD2 (6 bases). Germline V gives CDR1 SGHRS, CDR2 YFSETQ. This CDR3 has 16 residues. V gave up 4 bases and J gave up 5 bases, with 20 bases separating them. The CDR3 DNA sequence: TGCGCCAGCAGCGCCTTAGGGGCGGGGCCTGAAGATACGCAGTATTTT. It translates to CASSALGAGPEDTQYF.

This sequence joins TRBV7-2 and TRBJ2-2, with a tentative D call TRBD1 (6 bases). This CDR3 is built from 14 residues. Trimming took 5 bases from V and 5 from J, leaving 12 bases between them. Germline V gives CDR1 SGHTA, CDR2 FQGNSA. The CDR3 DNA sequence: TGTGCCAGCAGCCCAGAAACAGGGACCGGGGAGCTGTTTTTT. It is translated as CASSPETGTGELFF. The variable domain in full, completed from reference TRBV7-2 and TRBJ2-2, reads GAGVSQSPSNKVTEKGKDVELRCDPISGHTALYWYRQSLGQGLEFLIYFQGNSAPDKSGLPSDRFSAERTGGSVSTLTIQRTQQEDSAVYLCASSPETGTGELFFGEGSRLTVL.

This rearrangement joins TRBV19 to TRBJ1-2; 7 bases line up with TRBD1. The CDR3 is 15 amino acids. Germline V gene lookup returns CDR1 LNHDA and CDR2 SQIVND (reference sequence). V dropped 3 bases and J dropped 1; count of bases not matched to a gene: 5. CDR3 in DNA: TGTGCCAGTAGTATGAGGGGACAGATTAACTATGGCTACACCTTC. Translating it yields CASSMRGQINYGYTF.

The chain recombines TRBV5-1 with TRBJ2-5; 9 bases fit TRBD2. The CDR3 covers 16 residues. Germline values: CDR1 SGHRS, CDR2 YFSETQ. Trimming at V came to 5 bases and at J to 2 bases, leaving 10 bases not matched to a gene. CDR3 sequence: CASSLGGTSRQETQYF. The CDR3 nucleotides are TGCGCCAGCAGTCTGGGAGGGACTAGCAGACAAGAGACCCAGTACTTC.

This clone was seen a single time. The rearrangement uses TRBV27 and TRBJ2-2, with TRBD2 matching 15 bases. The germline gives CDR1 MNHEY, CDR2 SMNVEV (reference sequence). J gave up 1 base and V 7 bases, and 7 bases lay outside the gene matches. This CDR3 is built from 18 residues. CDR3: CASKPPGLAGGNTGELFF. CDR3 nucleotide sequence: TGTGCCAGCAAACCTCCGGGACTAGCGGGAGGGAACACCGGGGAGCTGTTTTTT.

The chain couples TRBV2 to TRBJ1-4; a possible D gene is TRBD1 (6 bases). Germline V lookup: CDR1 SNHLY, CDR2 FYNNEI. V lost 8 bases, J lost 5 bases, and 12 bases lay in between. CDR3 size: 13 residues. The CDR3 DNA reads TGTGCCAGCGCCGGGACAATGAATGAAAAACTGTTTTTT. It yields the protein CASAGTMNEKLFF.

The rearrangement uses TRBV2 and TRBJ1-5, with D perhaps TRBD1 (5 bases). V lost 7 bases, J lost 5 bases, and 24 bases lay in between. The germline CDR1 and CDR2 sequences are SNHLY and FYNNEI. This CDR3 spans 17 amino acids. CDR3 DNA: TGTGCCAGCACTCCAGCGGGGGTAGCAGGGAAGCATCAGCCCCAGCATTTT. Translated, it gives CASTPAGVAGKHQPQHF. Full variable domain (missing parts from reference TRBV2 and TRBJ1-5): EPEVTQTPSHQVTQMGQEVILRCVPISNHLYFYWYRQILGQKVEFLVSFYNNEISEKSEIFDDQFSVERPDGSNFTLKIRSTKLEDSAMYFCASTPAGVAGKHQPQHFGDGTRLSIL.

The CDR3 region has the DNA TGTGCCAGCAGCGAGAGGCGAGGCTCTTCATATGGCTACACCTTC. Its protein is CASSERRGSSYGYTF. The chain carries TRBV21-1 and TRBJ1-2. TRBV21-1 is deemed a pseudogene. This CDR3 has 15 residues.

The chain employs TRBV2 and TRBJ2-3; D call uncertain. Trimming left V 5 bases short and J 2 bases short, with 5 bases between. Germline CDR1 is SNHLY and CDR2 is FYNNEI. The CDR3 has 12 amino acids. The CDR3 sequence: CASSILTDTQYF. The CDR3 region has the DNA TGTGCCAGCAGTATACTCACAGATACGCAGTATTTT.

This clone was detected a few times. The rearrangement joins TRBV6-5 to TRBJ1-2; D ambiguous. The CDR3 runs 14 residues. V was clipped by 5 bases and J by 2 bases, with 12 bases between them. The V gene's germline CDR1 is MNHEY and CDR2 SVGAGI. The CDR3 spells CASSDANRNYGYTF. CDR3 coding DNA: TGTGCCAGCAGTGACGCGAACAGAAACTATGGCTACACCTTC.

The rearrangement joins TRBV9 to TRBJ1-4; 8 bases line up with TRBD1. This CDR3 region has 15 residues. From germline, CDR1 is SGDLS and CDR2 YYNGEE. Unmatched junction bases numbered 5, after V lost 0 bases and J lost 7 bases. CDR3 coding DNA: TGTGCCAGCAGCGTAGCTACAGGGGGAGGTGAAAAACTGTTTTTT. Residues: CASSVATGGGEKLFF.

A word on this clone: Mismatch with germline at one junction end may stem from a read error. The same CDR3 arises from other DNA sequences in this sample as well. This chain joins TRBV25-1 and TRBJ1-6; D perhaps matches TRBD1 (6 bases). Germline-derived CDR1 and CDR2 are MGHDK and SYGVNS. This CDR3 is built from 14 residues. DNA of the CDR3: TGTGCCAGCTCAGGGGCGCCTTATAATTCCCCCCTCCACTTT. It yields the protein CASSGAPYNSPLHF. Together with reference TRBV25-1 and TRBJ1-6, the CDR3 gives the full variable domain: EADIYQTPRYLVIGTGKKITLECSQTMGHDKMYWYQQDPGMELHLIHYSYGVNSTEKGDLSSESTVSRIRTEHFPLTLESARPSHTSQYLCASSGAPYNSPLHFGNGTRLTVT.

V is TRBV11-1 and J is TRBJ1-6, with a weak D call TRBD1 (5 bases). CDR1 is SGHAT, CDR2 FQDESV, per germline (reference sequence). The CDR3 covers 15 residues. Between the trimmed V and J ends, which lost 5 bases and 4 bases, there was a span of 12 bases. The CDR3 coding sequence is TGTGCCAGCAGCCACACAGGAAATTATAATTCACCCCTCCACTTT. This gives the protein CASSHTGNYNSPLHF.

Points on this clone: At the DNA level, this CDR3 is encoded by other sequences in the same sample as well. The rearrangement uses TRBV7-2 and TRBJ2-7; D is perhaps TRBD2 (5 bases). Germline values: CDR1 SGHTA, CDR2 FQGNSA. V was clipped by 5 bases and J by 4 bases, with 15 bases between them. The CDR3 covers 14 residues. In DNA form, the CDR3 reads TGTGCCAGCAGCCCTCAACTAGGAGGTTACGAGCAGTACGTC. This codes for CASSPQLGGYEQYV.

The rearrangement uses TRBV5-1 and TRBJ2-7, with D possibly matching TRBD2 (6 bases). V dropped 0 bases and J dropped 6 bases, with 10 bases sitting between them. The CDR3 length is 13 residues. Germline V lookup: CDR1 SGHRS, CDR2 YFSETQ. CDR3 sequence reads: CASSLGAGSEQYV. CDR3 nucleotides: TGCGCCAGCAGCTTGGGAGCGGGCAGCGAGCAGTACGTC.

The rearrangement uses TRBV4-1 and TRBJ1-2, with 7 positions matching TRBD1. Trimming cost V 3 bases and J 4 bases; bases outside gene matches: 8. The germline V gene encodes CDR1 MGHRA and CDR2 YSYEKL. The CDR3 runs 15 residues. Written as DNA, the CDR3 is TGCGCCAGCAGCCAGAATGCAGGGACAGCCTATGGCTACACCTTC. It encodes CASSQNAGTAYGYTF.

This clone was counted only a few times. The V call is TRBV25-1, the J call TRBJ1-5; 7 nucleotides align to TRBD1. The V and J ends lost 2 bases and 9 bases, in that order; junction bases with no gene match: 7. CDR1 MGHDK and CDR2 SYGVNS come from the germline V gene. The CDR3 covers 14 residues. CDR3 nucleotides: TGTGCCAGCAGTGAAACAGGGGTCCACATGCCCCAGCATTTT. Residues: CASSETGVHMPQHF. Full variable domain (rest looked up from reference TRBV25-1 and TRBJ1-5): EADIYQTPRYLVIGTGKKITLECSQTMGHDKMYWYQQDPGMELHLIHYSYGVNSTEKGDLSSESTVSRIRTEHFPLTLESARPSHTSQYLCASSETGVHMPQHFGDGTRLSIL.

The genes are TRBV10-3 and TRBJ2-5; no firm D call. Germline CDR1 and CDR2: ENHRY and SYGVKD. The CDR3 is made up of 15 amino acids. The ends were cut back, 3 bases at V and 0 bases at J, with 11 bases in the middle. DNA of the CDR3: TGTGCCATCAGTGATACAGAGAAGTACCAAGAGACCCAGTACTTC. It translates to CAISDTEKYQETQYF.

V usage is TRBV4-3 and J usage is TRBJ2-3; 9 bases are shared with TRBD1. V lost 3 bases to trimming and J lost 5 bases; unmatched junction nucleotides: 3. Germline V gives CDR1 LGHNA, CDR2 YSLEER. There are 14 residues in the CDR3. In DNA, the CDR3 is TGCGCCAGCAGCCAGGGACAGGGAAAAGATACGCAGTATTTT. Translated: CASSQGQGKDTQYF.

This chain connects TRBV6-6 to TRBJ1-2; D gene ambiguous. The germline CDR1 and CDR2 sequences are MNHNY and SVGAGI (reference sequence). CDR3 size: 15 residues. V gave up 7 bases and J gave up 3 bases, with 18 bases separating them. CDR3 loop: CASTPGSFLHYGYTF. The CDR3 DNA follows: TGTGCCAGCACCCCAGGCAGCTTCCTACACTATGGCTACACCTTC.

V gene TRBV9 combines with J gene TRBJ1-1, with 9 nucleotides matching TRBD1. The CDR3 extends over 15 amino acids. The J segment lost 7 bases and the V segment lost 3 bases, leaving 10 bases of the junction unmatched. The germline gives CDR1 SGDLS, CDR2 YYNGEE. The CDR3 is CASSAGQDRGLEAFF. The DNA for the CDR3 is TGTGCCAGCAGCGCCGGACAGGACAGGGGTCTTGAAGCTTTCTTT.

The chain recombines TRBV9 with TRBJ2-5, with 12 bases that match TRBD2. V gave up 0 bases and J gave up 1 base; unmatched junction bases: 4. This CDR3 region has 17 residues. Germline V gene lookup returns CDR1 SGDLS and CDR2 YYNGEE. The CDR3 bases are TGTGCCAGCAGCGTAGACCCTAGCGGGGGGGTCCAAGAGACCCAGTACTTC. Translating it yields CASSVDPSGGVQETQYF.

This clone was counted a single time. The chain joins TRBV19 to TRBJ2-4; tentative D call: TRBD1 (6 bases). The CDR3 runs 20 residues. From germline, CDR1 is LNHDA and CDR2 SQIVND (reference sequence). Trimming took 1 base from V and 0 from J, leaving 22 bases between them. For the CDR3, the DNA is TGTGCCAGTAGTATAGGTTTCATCAGGGGCCCCCGATTAGCCAAAAACATTCAGTACTTC. Encoded protein: CASSIGFIRGPRLAKNIQYF.

V is TRBV7-6 and J is TRBJ2-2; 9 positions match TRBD1. Germline assignment: CDR1 SGHVS and CDR2 FNYEAQ. The V and J ends lost 1 base and 2 bases, in that order; junction bases with no gene match: 11. The CDR3 totals 19 residues. As DNA, the CDR3 is TGTGCCAGCAGCTTAGAAATCCGGGACAGGGAACTTAACACCGGGGAGCTGTTTTTT. Residues: CASSLEIRDRELNTGELFF.

The CDR3 DNA is TGCAGCGTTTCGGAATACAGGGGCACTGAAGCTTTCTTT. It translates to CSVSEYRGTEAFF. The gene calls are TRBV29-1 and TRBJ1-1; 7 nucleotides align to TRBD1. This CDR3 region has 13 residues. Germline lookup yields CDR1 SQVTM and CDR2 ANQGSEA. Germline trimming cut 5 bases from V and 4 bases from J; bases unmatched to any gene: 7.

This sequence joins TRBV6-5 and TRBJ1-4; D perhaps matches TRBD1 (5 bases). Between the trimmed V and J ends, which lost 6 bases and 4 bases, there was a span of 15 bases. Germline lookup yields CDR1 MNHEY and CDR2 SVGAGI. This CDR3 spans 15 amino acids. The CDR3 DNA reads as TGTGCCAGCAGCGATCGACAGTCTGTTAATGAAAAACTGTTTTTT. It specifies CASSDRQSVNEKLFF.